This entry describes one T cell receptor beta chain. The data are from a study of blood T cell repertoires in COVID-19. Study-wide background: T cells, B-cell-depleted T cells, or PBMCs supplied cDNA or gDNA.

All enrollees were about 18 to 89 years old and from 20 to 25 US areas. For recovered donors of Cohort 3, there were two negative PCRs, clearance, or symptom resolution. In the original workflow: The authors estimated nucleated cell counts from reference gene primer amplification. Assay: immunoSEQ multiplex PCR; the TCRdb copy retains only in-frame clones and omits some. V, J and clone size were drawn from that table, and D and trimming were deduced from the DNA. The sample carries hundreds of thousands of clones, around 85% recorded once. This receptor was identified in a man under 40 who had recovered from COVID-19. Specimen: PBMCs or T cells enriched from blood (not recorded which).

For the CDR3, the DNA is TGTGCCAGCAGCTTGGTAGATTCACCCCTCCACTTT. Protein: CASSLVDSPLHF. The rearrangement links TRBV5-5 to TRBJ1-6; D not certain. The CDR3 extends over 12 amino acids. Looked up from germline, CDR1 is SGHKS and CDR2 is YYEKEE (reference sequence). V was cut by 0 bases and J by 8 bases, with 3 bases left in between.